The text below deals with one TCR beta chain. Looked up from germline, CDR1 is ENHRY and CDR2 is SYGVKD. The CDR3 loop spans 15 amino acids. Trimming took 8 bases from V and 1 from J, leaving 16 bases between them. This sample is part of a study of blood T cells in healthy people across ages. Study as a whole: Per every two T cells, about one barcoded beta molecule was captured by template switching.

Primers used in a second PCR of about 7 to 11 cycles were a sample-barcoded 5' primer and a J-beta primer mix. TCRdb passed the 5' RACE reads through MiXCR, listing each CDR3 protein once. This table has about a million distinct CDR3 sequences, roughly half appearing once. The rearrangement links TRBV10-3 to TRBJ2-3; tentatively, D is TRBD2 (7 bases). This TCR came from a woman in her sixties in good health. Sequenced sample: blood. CDR3: CAIQRGGGGTDTQYF. The CDR3 coding sequence is TGTGCCATCCAAAGGGGAGGGGGTGGCACAGATACGCAGTATTTT.